The 9 T cell receptor beta chains listed next were all sequenced from one sample in a study of Ad26.COV2.S vaccination and SARS-CoV-2 variants. Sequencing used immunoSEQ multiplex PCR; TCRdb keeps in-frame clones, though not all of them. The sample gives more than 350,000 clones, 75% to 95% of which show up once; over 9% is in the top ten. Described treatment: 19 received Ad26.COV2.S at low or high dose, single or two shots; a few received placebo; per-sample allocation not given. Sampling took place 63 days after the first vaccine or placebo injection. This material consisted of peripheral blood, taken in a trial of Ad26.COV2.S vaccine versus placebo. The receptors shown here come from a person aged 18-65 years who received the Ad26.COV2.S COVID-19 vaccine or a placebo.

The chain employs TRBV9 and TRBJ2-1; maybe TRBD2 (6 bases). CDR1 SGDLS and CDR2 YYNGEE come from the germline V gene. V dropped 3 bases and J dropped 2 bases, with 15 bases sitting between them. The CDR3 consists of 16 residues. The CDR3 nucleotides read TGTGCCAGCAGCGCATCTGTAGCGGTACCCTACAATGAGCAGTTCTTC. This gives the protein CASSASVAVPYNEQFF.

The chain is built from TRBV5-1 and TRBJ1-1, with D unresolved. V was shortened by 7 bases and J by 0 bases, with 19 bases between the two germline ends. The CDR3 runs to 16 residues. Germline lookup yields CDR1 SGHRS and CDR2 YFSETQ. CDR3 nucleotides: TGCGCCAGCCGAAAGACCTCCGGACGGCTGAACACTGAAGCTTTCTTT. Translating it yields CASRKTSGRLNTEAFF.

The V call is TRBV7-9, the J call TRBJ1-1; the D is unclear. V lost 3 bases, J lost 11 bases, and 13 bases lay in between. Germline CDR1 is SEHNR and CDR2 is FQNEAQ (reference sequence). The CDR3 loop spans 12 amino acids. DNA of the CDR3: TGTGCCAGCAGCTTCGAACCTTCGGAGGCTTTCTTT. Translated: CASSFEPSEAFF.

The CDR3: CASSLLPLTSGLPYEQYF. CDR3 nucleotides: TGTGCCAGCAGTTTACTCCCCCTGACTAGCGGGCTTCCCTACGAGCAGTACTTC. The chain uses TRBV27 and TRBJ2-7; TRBD2 aligns across 10 bases. V was pared by 2 bases and J by 2 bases, with 12 bases of the junction left unmatched. This CDR3 comprises 18 residues. Per germline, CDR1 MNHEY and CDR2 SMNVEV (reference sequence).

This clone appeared once. The V and J genes are TRBV10-3 and TRBJ2-1; 9 nucleotides agree with TRBD2. Germline V lookup: CDR1 ENHRY, CDR2 SYGVKD. The trim removed 8 bases at V and 6 bases at J, leaving 5 bases unmatched. The CDR3 consists of 13 residues. As DNA, the CDR3 is TGTGCCATCGCTAGCGGGGACTCCAATGAGCAGTTCTTC. Translating gives CAIASGDSNEQFF.

The CDR3 DNA reads as TGTGCCAGCAGCTTGATGTTCATGGGAGGGATAGACTACACCTTC. Translated: CASSLMFMGGIDYTF. The J gene is TRBJ1-2, the V gene TRBV5-4; D is unresolved. This CDR3 is 15 amino acids long. Germline CDR1 reads SGHNT; CDR2 reads YYREEE (reference sequence). V gave up 1 base and J gave up 10 bases, with 20 bases separating them.

The chain employs TRBV5-6 and TRBJ2-7; no reliable D call. Germline CDR1 is SGHDT and CDR2 is YYEEEE. The CDR3 totals 14 residues. The ends were cut back, 2 bases at V and 0 bases at J, with 9 bases in the middle. The CDR3 here is CASSFGSPSYEQYF. For the CDR3, the DNA is TGTGCCAGCAGCTTCGGCTCTCCCTCCTACGAGCAGTACTTC.

This rearrangement joins TRBV7-9 to TRBJ2-3; TRBD2 matches at 7 bases. Losses at the gene ends were 5 bases for V and 0 bases for J; bases not matched to a gene: 8. Germline CDR1 and CDR2: SEHNR and FQNEAQ (reference sequence). The CDR3 contains 16 residues. This CDR3 is CASSAVISGSTDTQYF. The CDR3, as DNA: TGTGCCAGCAGCGCCGTAATTAGCGGGAGCACAGATACGCAGTATTTT.

CDR3 bases: TGTGCCAGCAGCTTGACTACGCATGAGCAGTTCTTC. Translated: CASSLTTHEQFF. V and J are TRBV5-6 and TRBJ2-1; D is undetermined. Germline V gene sequence: CDR1 SGHDT, CDR2 YYEEEE. The CDR3 has 12 amino acids. V lost 1 base, J lost 8 bases, and 7 bases lay in between.